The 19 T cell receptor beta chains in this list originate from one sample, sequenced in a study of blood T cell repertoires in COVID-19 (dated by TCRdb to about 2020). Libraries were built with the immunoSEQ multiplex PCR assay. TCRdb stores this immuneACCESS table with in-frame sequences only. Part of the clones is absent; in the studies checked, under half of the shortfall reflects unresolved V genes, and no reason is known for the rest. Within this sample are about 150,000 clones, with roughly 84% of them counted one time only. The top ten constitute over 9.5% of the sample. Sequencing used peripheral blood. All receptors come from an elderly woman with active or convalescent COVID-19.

The CDR3 loop reads CASIVGGRTSGYTDTQYF. The CDR3 DNA follows: TGTGCCAGCATCGTAGGGGGAAGGACTAGCGGGTACACAGATACGCAGTATTTT. V is TRBV28 and J is TRBJ2-3; 11 bases map to TRBD2. CDR1 MDHEN and CDR2 SYDVKM come from the germline V gene. The CDR3 sequence is 18 residues long. V lost 7 bases and J lost 2; bases outside the gene matches: 14.

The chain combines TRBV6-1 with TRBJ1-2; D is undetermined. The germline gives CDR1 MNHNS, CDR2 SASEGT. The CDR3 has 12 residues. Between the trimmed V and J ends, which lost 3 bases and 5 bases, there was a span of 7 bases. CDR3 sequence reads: CASSEGSYGYTF. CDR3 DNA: TGTGCCAGCAGTGAGGGCTCATATGGCTACACCTTC.

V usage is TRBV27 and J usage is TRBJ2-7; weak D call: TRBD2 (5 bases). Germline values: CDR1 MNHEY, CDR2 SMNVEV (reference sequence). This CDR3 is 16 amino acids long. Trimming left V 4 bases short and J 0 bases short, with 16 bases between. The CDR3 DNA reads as TGTGCCAGCAGTTCCCCGGGAAGATTGAGCTCCTACGAGCAGTACTTC. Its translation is CASSSPGRLSSYEQYF.

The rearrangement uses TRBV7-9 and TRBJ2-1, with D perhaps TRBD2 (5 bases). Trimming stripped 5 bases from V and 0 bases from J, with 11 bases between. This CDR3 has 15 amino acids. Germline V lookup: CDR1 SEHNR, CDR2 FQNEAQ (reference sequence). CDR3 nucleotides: TGTGCCAGCAGCGGAGTAGCGAGCTCCTACAATGAGCAGTTCTTC. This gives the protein CASSGVASSYNEQFF. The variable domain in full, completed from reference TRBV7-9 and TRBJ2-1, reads DTGVSQNPRHKITKRGQNVTFRCDPISEHNRLYWYRQTLGQGPEFLTYFQNEAQLEKSRLLSDRFSAERPKGSFSTLEIQRTEQGDSAMYLCASSGVASSYNEQFFGPGTRLTVL.

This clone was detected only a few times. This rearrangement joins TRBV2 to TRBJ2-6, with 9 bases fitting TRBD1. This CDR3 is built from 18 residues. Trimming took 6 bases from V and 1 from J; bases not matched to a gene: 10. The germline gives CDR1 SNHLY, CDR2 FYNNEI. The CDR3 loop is CASRDRGPGDSGANVLTF. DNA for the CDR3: TGTGCCAGCAGGGACAGGGGCCCAGGGGATTCTGGGGCCAACGTCCTGACTTTC.

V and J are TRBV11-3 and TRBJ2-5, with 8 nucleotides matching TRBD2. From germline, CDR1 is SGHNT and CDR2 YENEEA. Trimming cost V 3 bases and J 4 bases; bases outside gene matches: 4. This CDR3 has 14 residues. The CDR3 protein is CASSLGLAGETQYF. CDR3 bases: TGTGCCAGCAGCTTGGGGCTAGCGGGAGAGACCCAGTACTTC.

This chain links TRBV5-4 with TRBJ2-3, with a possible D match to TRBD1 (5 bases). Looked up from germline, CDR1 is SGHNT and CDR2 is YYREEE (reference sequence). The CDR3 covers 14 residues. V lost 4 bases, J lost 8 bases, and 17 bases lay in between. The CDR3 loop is CASSTGLDGATQYF. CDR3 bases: TGTGCCAGCAGCACAGGATTGGACGGAGCTACGCAGTATTTT.

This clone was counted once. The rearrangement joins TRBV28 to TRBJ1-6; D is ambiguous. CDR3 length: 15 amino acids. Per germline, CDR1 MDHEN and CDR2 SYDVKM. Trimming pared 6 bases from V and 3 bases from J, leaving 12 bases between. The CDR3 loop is CASRPQRLYNSPLHF. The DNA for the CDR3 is TGTGCCAGCAGACCCCAGAGGCTCTATAATTCACCCCTCCACTTT.

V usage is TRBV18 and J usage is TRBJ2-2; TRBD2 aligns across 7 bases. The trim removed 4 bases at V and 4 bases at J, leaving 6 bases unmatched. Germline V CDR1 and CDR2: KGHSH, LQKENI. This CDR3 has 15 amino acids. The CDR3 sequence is CASSREGTITGELFF. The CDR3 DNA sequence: TGTGCCAGCTCACGGGAGGGGACTATCACCGGGGAGCTGTTTTTT.

The CDR3 nucleotides are TGTGCCAGCAGAGAAACCGTATACGCGGACTCCTACAATGAGCAGTTCTTC. Protein sequence: CASRETVYADSYNEQFF. The rearrangement links TRBV7-9 to TRBJ2-1; D unclear. The V gene's germline CDR1 is SEHNR and CDR2 FQNEAQ (reference sequence). Trimming took off 6 bases at V and 0 bases at J, with 18 bases between the two ends. The CDR3 length is 17 residues.

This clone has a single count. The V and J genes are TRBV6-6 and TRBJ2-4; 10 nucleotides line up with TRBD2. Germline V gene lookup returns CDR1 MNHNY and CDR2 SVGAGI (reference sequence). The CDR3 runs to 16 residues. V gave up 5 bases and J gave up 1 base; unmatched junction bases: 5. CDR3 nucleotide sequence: TGTGCCAGCAGTCTCAAGCGGGAGGGGGCCAAAAACATTCAGTACTTC. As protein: CASSLKREGAKNIQYF.

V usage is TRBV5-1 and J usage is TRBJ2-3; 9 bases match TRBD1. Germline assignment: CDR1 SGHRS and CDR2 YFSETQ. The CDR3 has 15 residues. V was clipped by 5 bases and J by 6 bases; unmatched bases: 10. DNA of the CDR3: TGCGCCAGCAGTCCTTCGACAGGGGGAGCGGATACGCAGTATTTT. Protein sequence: CASSPSTGGADTQYF. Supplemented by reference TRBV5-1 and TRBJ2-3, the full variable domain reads KAGVTQTPRYLIKTRGQQVTLSCSPISGHRSVSWYQQTPGQGLQFLFEYFSETQRNKGNFPGRFSGRQFSNSRSEMNVSTLELGDSALYLCASSPSTGGADTQYFGPGTRLTVL.

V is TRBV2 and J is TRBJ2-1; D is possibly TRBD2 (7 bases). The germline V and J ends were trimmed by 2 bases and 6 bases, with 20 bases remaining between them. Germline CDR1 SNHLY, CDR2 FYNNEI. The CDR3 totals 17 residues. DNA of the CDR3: TGTGCCAGCAGTGAATCCAGGGGAGGAGGGGGGGTCAATGAGCAGTTCTTC. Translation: CASSESRGGGGVNEQFF.

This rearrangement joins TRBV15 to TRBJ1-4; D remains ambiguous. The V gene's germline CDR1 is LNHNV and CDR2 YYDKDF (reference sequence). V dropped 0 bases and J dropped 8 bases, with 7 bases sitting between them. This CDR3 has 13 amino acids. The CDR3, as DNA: TGTGCCACCAGCAGAGATAGCGAAGAAAAACTGTTTTTT. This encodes CATSRDSEEKLFF.

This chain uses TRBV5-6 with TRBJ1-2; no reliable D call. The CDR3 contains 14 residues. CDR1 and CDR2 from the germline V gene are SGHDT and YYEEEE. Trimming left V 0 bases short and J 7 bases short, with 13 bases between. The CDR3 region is CASSLASGFGGYTF. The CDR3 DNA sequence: TGTGCCAGCAGCTTGGCGTCGGGGTTTGGTGGCTACACCTTC. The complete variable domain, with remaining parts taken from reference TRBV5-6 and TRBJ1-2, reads DAGVTQSPTHLIKTRGQQVTLRCSPKSGHDTVSWYQQALGQGPQFIFQYYEEEERQRGNFPDRFSGHQFPNYSSELNVNALLLGDSALYLCASSLASGFGGYTFGSGTRLTVV.

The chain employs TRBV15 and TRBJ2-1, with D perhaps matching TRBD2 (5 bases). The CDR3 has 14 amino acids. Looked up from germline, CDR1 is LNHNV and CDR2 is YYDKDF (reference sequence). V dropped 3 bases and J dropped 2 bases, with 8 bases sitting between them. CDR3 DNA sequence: TGTGCCACCAGCAGGACTAAAACCTACAATGAGCAGTTCTTC. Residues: CATSRTKTYNEQFF. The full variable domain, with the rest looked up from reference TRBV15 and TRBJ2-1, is DAMVIQNPRYQVTQFGKPVTLSCSQTLNHNVMYWYQQKSSQAPKLLFHYYDKDFNNEADTPDNFQSRRPNTSFCFLDIRSPGLGDTAMYLCATSRTKTYNEQFFGPGTRLTVL.

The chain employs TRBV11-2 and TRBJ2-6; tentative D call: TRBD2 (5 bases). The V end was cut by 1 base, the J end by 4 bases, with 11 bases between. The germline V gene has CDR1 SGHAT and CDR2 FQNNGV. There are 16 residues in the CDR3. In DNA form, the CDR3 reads TGTGCCAGCAGCTTAGCTGGGAGCGCAGGGGCCAACGTCCTGACTTTC. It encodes CASSLAGSAGANVLTF. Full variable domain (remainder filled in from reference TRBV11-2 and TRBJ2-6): EAGVAQSPRYKIIEKRQSVAFWCNPISGHATLYWYQQILGQGPKLLIQFQNNGVVDDSQLPKDRFSAERLKGVDSTLKIQPAKLEDSAVYLCASSLAGSAGANVLTFGAGSRLTVL.

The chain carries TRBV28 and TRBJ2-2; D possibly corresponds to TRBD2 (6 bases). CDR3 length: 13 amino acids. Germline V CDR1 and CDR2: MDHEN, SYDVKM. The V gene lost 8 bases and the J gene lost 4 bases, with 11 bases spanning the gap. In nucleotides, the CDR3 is TGTGCCAGCCAGGGACTTACCACCGGGGAGCTGTTTTTT. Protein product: CASQGLTTGELFF.

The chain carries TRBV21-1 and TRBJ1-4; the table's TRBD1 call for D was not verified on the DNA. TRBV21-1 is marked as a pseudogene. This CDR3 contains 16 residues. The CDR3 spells CASRKTRDRVNEKLFF. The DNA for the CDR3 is TGTGCCAGCAGAAAAACCCGGGACAGGGTAAATGAAAAACTGTTTTTT.